A single TCR beta chain is shown here with its context. This sample is drawn from a study of cytomegalovirus exposure and HLA in healthy donors. The CDR3 contains 17 residues. Germline V lookup: CDR1 SQVTM, CDR2 ANQGSEA. V lost 0 bases and J lost 4, with 21 bases in between. The PCR contained 60 Vbeta and 13 Jbeta primers. The protocol was immunoSEQ multiplex PCR, while the TCRdb copy is restricted to in-frame clones and leaves out a portion. Of tens of thousands of clones listed, more than 60% are singletons. The rearrangement joins TRBV29-1 to TRBJ2-5; possible D gene TRBD2, 5 bases. The TCR sequence derives from a man in his forties in good health and CMV-seronegative. The specimen sequenced was PBMCs. This CDR3 reads CSVEDEGPAVFGETQYF. Written as DNA, the CDR3 is TGCAGCGTTGAAGATGAGGGCCCCGCCGTTTTCGGAGAGACCCAGTACTTC.